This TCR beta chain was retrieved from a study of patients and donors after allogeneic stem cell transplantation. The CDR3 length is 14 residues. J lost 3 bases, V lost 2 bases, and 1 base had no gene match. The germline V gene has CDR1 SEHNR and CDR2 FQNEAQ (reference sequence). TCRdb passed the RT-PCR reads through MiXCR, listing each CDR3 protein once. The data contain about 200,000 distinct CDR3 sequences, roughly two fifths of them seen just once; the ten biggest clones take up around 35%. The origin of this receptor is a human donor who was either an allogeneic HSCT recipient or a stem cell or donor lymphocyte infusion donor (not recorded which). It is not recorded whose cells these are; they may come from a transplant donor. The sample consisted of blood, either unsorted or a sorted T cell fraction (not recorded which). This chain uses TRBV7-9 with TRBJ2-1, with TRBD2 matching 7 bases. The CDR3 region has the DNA TGTGCCAGCAGCTTAAGCGGGAACTACAATGAGCAGTTCTTC. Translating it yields CASSLSGNYNEQFF.